This is a list of T cell receptor beta chains from one sample in a study of regulatory T cells in long-lasting Graves disease. A single record per CDR3 protein comes from TCRdb applying MiXCR to the multiplex PCR reads. Of 650,000 to 700,000 distinct CDR3 sequences listed, about 32% are singletons. The material sequenced was peripheral blood mononuclear cells (PBMCs), taken when the disease was refractory, from a patient treated with antithyroid drugs. All receptors come from a female donor with Graves disease. Each CDR3 is given with its conserved first and last residue. A D gene is named only where the DNA matches it firmly. Part of the rows lack a size; the others show once, few, many or a class for expanded clones.

TRBJ1-6 | TRBV27 | . | . | TGTGCCAGCAGTTTAAGGGGGTTATTGGTGCCTATGTCACCCCTCCACTTT | CASSLRGLLVPMSPLHF
TRBJ2-7 | TRBV12-5 | . | TRBD1 | TGTGCTAGTGGTTACCGACTTCCGGGACAGATTTACGAGCAGTACTTC | CASGYRLPGQIYEQYF
TRBJ2-7 | TRBV5-1 | few | . | TGCGCCAGCAGCTTGGAAGGGTTCGGGTCCTACGAGCAGTACTTC | CASSLEGFGSYEQYF
TRBJ1-1 | TRBV2 | once | . | TGCGCCAGCAGCCAAGAAAGGTGGAGCACTGAAGCTTTCTTT | CASSQERWSTEAFF
TRBJ2-5 | TRBV7-9 | many | TRBD2 | TGTGCCAGCAGCTTGGGACTAGAGATTGAGACCCAGTACTTC | CASSLGLEIETQYF
TRBJ2-2 | TRBV29-1 | . | . | TGCAGCGTCACGGTTTTTACCGGGGAGCTGTTTTTT | CSVTVFTGELFF
TRBJ1-1 | TRBV27 | many | . | TGTGCCAGCAGCCTTACAATAATGAACACTGAAGCTTTCTTT | CASSLTIMNTEAFF
TRBJ2-7 | TRBV5-1 | . | . | TGCGCCAGCAGCTTGGCCAACTCCCCGTACGAGCAGTACTTC | CASSLANSPYEQYF
TRBJ2-7 | TRBV6-9 | many | TRBD1 | TGTGCCAGCAGTTACGTAGGGACAGGGGGCTTCCACGAGCAGTACTTC | CASSYVGTGGFHEQYF
TRBJ2-7 | TRBV12-3/TRBV12-4 | . | TRBD2 | TGTGCCAGCAGTTTAGCGGGAGGGCCGCGCGAGCAGTACTTC | CASSLAGGPREQYF
TRBJ1-5 | TRBV30 | . | TRBD1 | TGTGCCTGGTCCCGGGACAGGGGTTATCAGCCCCAGCATTTT | CAWSRDRGYQPQHF
TRBJ1-5 | TRBV27 | . | . | TGTGCCAGCAGTTCGGGGTGGAGCAATCAGCCCCAGCATTTT | CASSSGWSNQPQHF
TRBJ1-5 | TRBV28 | many | TRBD1 | TGTGCCAGCACTCCATCGGCGGGACAGGTCAATCAGCCCCAGCATTTT | CASTPSAGQVNQPQHF
TRBJ1-1 | TRBV5-1 | . | . | TGCGCCAGCAGCTTGGATCTGGGCCCTTTGAACACTGAAGCTTTCTTT | CASSLDLGPLNTEAFF
TRBJ2-2 | TRBV24-1 | . | . | TGTGCCACCAGTGACAGAATCACCGGGGAGCTGTTTTTT | CATSDRITGELFF
TRBJ2-7 | TRBV12-5 | many | . | TGTGCTAGTGGTCCCGGACAGCCCTACGAGCAGTACTTC | CASGPGQPYEQYF
TRBJ1-3 | TRBV11-2 | . | . | TGTGCCAGCAGCTTAGATAGGCCTCCGAACACCATATATTTT | CASSLDRPPNTIYF
TRBJ2-7 | TRBV5-5 | . | TRBD2 | TGTGCCAGCAGCCGTAGACAGACTAGCGGGAGAAACGAGCAGTACTTC | CASSRRQTSGRNEQYF
TRBJ1-3 | TRBV11-2 | . | . | TGTGCCAGCCAAGGATTTTTGGGTCCCGACGTCTCTGGAAACACCATATATTTT | CASQGFLGPDVSGNTIYF
TRBJ1-1 | TRBV3-1 | many | . | TGTGCCAGCAGCCAGGGCGCGAACACTGAAGCTTTCTTT | CASSQGANTEAFF
TRBJ1-1 | TRBV20-1 | . | TRBD1 | TGCAGTGCTAGGGGACAGGGGGGCATGAACACTGAAGCTTTCTTT | CSARGQGGMNTEAFF
TRBJ1-2 | TRBV9 | few | . | TGTGCCAGCAGCGTAGCAGTGGGTCTCGGCTACACCTTC | CASSVAVGLGYTF
TRBJ2-7 | TRBV12-3/TRBV12-4 | few | . | TGTGCCAGCAGTTTAGAGCATGGATACTACGAGCAGTACTTC | CASSLEHGYYEQYF
TRBJ1-1 | TRBV11-3 | few | . | TGTGCCAGCAGCCCGGGGCCTGGATACACTGAAGCTTTCTTT | CASSPGPGYTEAFF
TRBJ1-1 | TRBV3-1 | . | . | TGTGCCAGCAGCCAAGGGACGGGTCCTGAAGCTTTCTTT | CASSQGTGPEAFF
TRBJ1-1 | TRBV7-3 | . | . | TGTGCCAGCAGCTTAACAAGGGGCACGGGCACTGAAGCTTTCTTT | CASSLTRGTGTEAFF
TRBJ1-2 | TRBV27 | many | . | TGTGCCAGCAGTTTGTTCAGGGACGTGATGATCTACACCTTC | CASSLFRDVMIYTF
TRBJ2-3 | TRBV5-1 | . | . | TGCGCCAGCAGCTTGGACGACCCTTACGATACGCAGTATTTT | CASSLDDPYDTQYF
TRBJ2-7 | TRBV7-9 | few | TRBD2 | TGTGCCAGCAGCTTCGGGCTAGCGGGAGCCGAGCAGTACTTC | CASSFGLAGAEQYF